What follows are 5 T cell receptor beta chains derived from one specimen sequenced in a study of blood T cell repertoires in COVID-19. Repertoires were generated with immunoSEQ multiplex PCR, while TCRdb's copy carries only in-frame clones and drops some. The sample lists about 160,000 clones, almost 85% occurring once. The sequencing input was peripheral blood. All receptors derive from a middle-aged man who had recovered from COVID-19.

The rearrangement uses TRBV30 and TRBJ2-1, with D maybe TRBD2 (5 bases). Germline CDR1 and CDR2: GTSNPN and SVGIG (reference sequence). The V gene lost 6 bases and the J gene lost 7 bases, with 16 bases spanning the gap. The CDR3 length is 13 residues. CDR3 region: CACKRPTTNEQFF. CDR3 sequence (DNA): TGTGCCTGCAAGCGGCCAACTACGAATGAGCAGTTCTTC.

V usage is TRBV3-1 (or the pseudogene TRBV3-2) and J usage is TRBJ2-5; the match to TRBD2 covers 8 bases. CDR1 is LGHDT and CDR2 is YNNKEL in the germline V gene (reference sequence). V trimming: 7 bases; J trimming: 5 bases; junction bases outside the gene matches: 6. The CDR3 is made up of 13 amino acids. The CDR3 loop reads CASIRGGAETQYF. The DNA of the CDR3 is TGTGCCAGCATCCGGGGGGGAGCGGAGACCCAGTACTTC.

The rearrangement uses TRBV7-2 and TRBJ2-5, with D possibly being TRBD1 (6 bases). Trimming removed 3 bases at V and 1 base at J, with 6 bases between. The CDR3 extends over 13 amino acids. CDR1 SGHTA and CDR2 FQGNSA come from the germline V gene. CDR3 nucleotides: TGTGCCAGCAGCTTCAGGGGCCAAGAGACCCAGTACTTC. The encoded protein is CASSFRGQETQYF.

The chain is built from TRBV19 and TRBJ1-1; D may be TRBD1 (6 bases). Between the trimmed V and J ends, which lost 7 bases and 5 bases, there was a span of 17 bases. CDR1 LNHDA and CDR2 SQIVND come from the germline V gene (reference sequence). This CDR3 spans 14 amino acids. This CDR3 reads CASKDRLGATEAFF. CDR3 sequence (DNA): TGTGCCAGTAAGGACCGTTTGGGGGCGACTGAAGCTTTCTTT. The variable domain in full, completed from reference TRBV19 and TRBJ1-1, reads DGGITQSPKYLFRKEGQNVTLSCEQNLNHDAMYWYRQDPGQGLRLIYYSQIVNDFQKGDIAEGYSVSREKKESFPLTVTSAQKNPTAFYLCASKDRLGATEAFFGQGTRLTVV.

The CDR3 DNA follows: TGTGCCAGCAGCTTAGAAAGAGGGGAGGATGAGCAGTTCTTC. This encodes CASSLERGEDEQFF. This sequence joins TRBV11-2 and TRBJ2-1, with D possibly TRBD2 on 6 matching bases. The germline V gene encodes CDR1 SGHAT and CDR2 FQNNGV. The CDR3 covers 14 residues. Trimming removed 0 bases at V and 8 bases at J, with 11 bases between.